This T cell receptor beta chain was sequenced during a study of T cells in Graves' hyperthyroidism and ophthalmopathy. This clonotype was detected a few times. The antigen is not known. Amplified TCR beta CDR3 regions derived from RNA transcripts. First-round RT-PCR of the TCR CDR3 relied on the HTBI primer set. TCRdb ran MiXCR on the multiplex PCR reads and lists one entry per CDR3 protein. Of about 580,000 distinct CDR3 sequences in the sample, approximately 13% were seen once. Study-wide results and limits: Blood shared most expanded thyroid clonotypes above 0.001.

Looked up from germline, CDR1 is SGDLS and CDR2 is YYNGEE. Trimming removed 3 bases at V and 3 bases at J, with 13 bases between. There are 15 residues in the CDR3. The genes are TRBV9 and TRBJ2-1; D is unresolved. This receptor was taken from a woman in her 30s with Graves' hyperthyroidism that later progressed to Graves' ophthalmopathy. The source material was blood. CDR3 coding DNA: TGTGCCAGCAGCGAATCCGGCGCGGACTACAATGAGCAGTTCTTC. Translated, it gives CASSESGADYNEQFF. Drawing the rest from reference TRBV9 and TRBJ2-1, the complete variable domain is DSGVTQTPKHLITATGQRVTLRCSPRSGDLSVYWYQQSLDQGLQFLIQYYNGEERAKGNILERFSAQQFPDLHSELNLSSLELGDSALYFCASSESGADYNEQFFGPGTRLTVL.